Below, one TCR beta chain is given with its context. The clone's antigen remains unknown. The entry originates in a study of CXCR3-negative and CXCR3-positive naive CD8 T cells (dated by TCRdb to the late 2010s). Regarding the complete study: In total, approximately 140 million TRB reads were obtained, or roughly 1.5 +/- 0.3 million reads per library. Data from 11 donors, pooled across two independent experiments, went into the diversity and physicochemical repertoire analyses. Naive subsets from about 5 donors and memory cells from 3 donors were included in the TRBV-TRBJ cluster analysis. The paper's findings and limits, for the study overall: CXCR3 expression partially decreased after cryopreservation, so most assays used freshly isolated PBMCs. Because surface CD5, which has been linked to self-reactivity in mice, was comparable between naive subsets, TCR interaction strength was also inferred from TRB CDR3 physicochemical properties. Compared with CXCR3-negative naive cells, CXCR3-positive naive cells had TRB CDR3s with higher hydrophobicity (lower Kidera factor 4), lower energy, and higher strength and volume indices. Both naive subsets had comparably high repertoire diversity, while memory CD8+ T cells had much lower repertoire diversity. Similar TRBV-TRBJ usage was shown by naive CXCR3-negative and CXCR3-positive cells from the same donor, whereas distinct patterns were shown by memory cells.

The CDR3 covers 13 residues, taking in both the cysteine and the phenylalanine. No DNA was logged. The listed sequencing device is NextSeq 550. The Human TCR Profiling Kit (MiLaboratory) was used to make UMI-labeled 5' RACE TRB cDNA libraries. cDNA synthesis used the entire amount of extracted RNA, and PCR amplification then used the entire amount of cDNA produced. Libraries were prepared in parallel using an identical number of PCR cycles. The paper's data handling went like this. MIGEC and MiXCR extracted about 54,000 +/- 9,700 unique UMI-labeled TRB cDNA molecules per library, requiring at least two reads per UMI. Each library averaged 40,000 +/- 10,000 functional in-frame TRB CDR3 nucleotide clonotypes without stop codons. After each sample was downsampled to 5000 UMI-labeled TRB molecules, VDJtools was used to calculate diversity metrics such as normalized Shannon-Wiener and Chao1. VDJtools computed clonotype-size-weighted physicochemical properties of the central five CDR3 residues: interaction energy, strength, volume and Kidera factor 4. TCRdb reprocessed the raw reads; every CDR3 protein sequence is a single record, and DNA is not supplied. The authors' filters were not applied to this entry. The sample's records list about 150,000 distinct CDR3 sequences. Jointly, the top ten make up 0.45% to 0.6% of the sample.

Each CD8+ T cell subset was flow-sorted in triplicate, and some 300,000 cells per subset were placed directly into RLT lysis buffer. Naive CD8+ T cells were defined stringently as CD45RO-CCR7+CD27+CD95- to exclude memory contaminants. Using standard density gradient centrifugation, peripheral blood mononuclear cells were isolated from buffy coats. A FACSAria III was used to flow-sort naive CD8+ T cells into CXCR3-negative and CXCR3-positive populations. An RNeasy Mini Kit was used to extract total RNA from the sorted cells. The source material was naive CXCR3+ CD8+ T cells from blood. The cell subset or site label, read with the paper, signifies: CD45RO-CCR7+CD27+CD95- naive CD8+ T cells expressing CXCR3 (TNR3+). This receptor was identified in a human donor in good health. Some clones in this sample may be carry-over from other donors' samples. This sequence uses TRBV12-3 or TRBV12-4 and TRBJ1-1. For the CDR3, the sequence is CASLGWWGTEAFF.